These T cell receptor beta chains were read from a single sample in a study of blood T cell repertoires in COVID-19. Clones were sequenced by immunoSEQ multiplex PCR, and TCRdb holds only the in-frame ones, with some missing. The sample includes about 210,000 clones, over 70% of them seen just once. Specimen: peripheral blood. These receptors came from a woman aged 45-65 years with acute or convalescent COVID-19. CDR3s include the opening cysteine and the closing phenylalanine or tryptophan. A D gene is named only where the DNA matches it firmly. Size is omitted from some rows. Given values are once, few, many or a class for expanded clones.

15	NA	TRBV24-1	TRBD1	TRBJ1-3	CATSDSRGSGNTIYF	TGTGCCACCAGTGATTCCAGGGGGTCTGGAAACACCATATATTTT
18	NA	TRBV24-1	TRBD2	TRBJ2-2	CATSAGTSGRADGGELFF	TGTGCCACCTCCGCCGGGACTAGCGGGAGGGCCGATGGCGGGGAGCTGTTTTTT
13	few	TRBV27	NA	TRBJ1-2	CASSYRENYGYTF	TGTGCCAGCAGTTATCGCGAGAACTATGGCTACACCTTC
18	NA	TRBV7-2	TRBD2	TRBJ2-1	CASSWTGTSGHSYNEQFF	TGTGCCAGCAGCTGGACCGGGACTAGCGGGCACTCCTACAATGAGCAGTTCTTC
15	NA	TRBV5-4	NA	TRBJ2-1	CASRWRTDSYNEQFF	TGTGCCAGCAGATGGAGGACAGACTCCTACAATGAGCAGTTCTTC
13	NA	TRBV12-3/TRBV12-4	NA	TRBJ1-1	CASRIKLIGEAFF	TGTGCCAGCAGGATCAAATTGATCGGTGAAGCTTTCTTT
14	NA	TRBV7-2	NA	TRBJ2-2	CASSLVPRAGELFF	TGTGCCAGCAGCTTGGTACCCCGGGCCGGGGAGCTGTTTTTT
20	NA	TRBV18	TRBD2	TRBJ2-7	CASSPRGGSGTSGERAEQYF	TGTGCCAGCTCACCCCGCGGAGGGAGCGGGACTAGCGGGGAGCGTGCCGAGCAGTACTTC
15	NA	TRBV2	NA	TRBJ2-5	CASSEGLSGQETQYF	TGTGCCAGCAGTGAAGGGTTGTCGGGGCAAGAGACCCAGTACTTC
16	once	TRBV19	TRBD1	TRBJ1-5	CASNKGGQQIGQPQHF	TGTGCCAGTAACAAGGGGGGACAGCAAATCGGGCAGCCCCAGCATTTT
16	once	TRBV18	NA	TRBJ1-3	CASSPTTGFSGNTIYF	TGTGCCAGCTCACCGACGACAGGTTTCTCTGGAAACACCATATATTTT
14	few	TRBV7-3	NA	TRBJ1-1	CASSLLSDSTEAFF	TGTGCCAGCAGCTTACTCAGCGACAGCACTGAAGCTTTCTTT
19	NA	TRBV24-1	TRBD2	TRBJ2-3	CATSGPPSGRRSSTDTQYF	TGTGCCACCAGTGGGCCTCCTAGCGGGAGGCGATCTAGCACAGATACGCAGTATTTT
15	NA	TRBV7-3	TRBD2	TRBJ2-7	CASSLTGAGGYEQYF	TGTGCCAGCAGCTTAACAGGGGCGGGAGGTTACGAGCAGTACTTC
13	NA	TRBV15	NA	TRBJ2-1	CATSSPKYNEQFF	TGTGCCACCAGCAGCCCTAAATACAATGAGCAGTTCTTC
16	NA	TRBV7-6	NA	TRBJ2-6	CASSLFYRSGANVLTF	TGTGCCAGCAGCCTGTTTTATCGGTCTGGGGCCAACGTCCTGACTTTC
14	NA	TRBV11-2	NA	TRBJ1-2	CASSSSSGVFGYTF	TGTGCCAGCAGCTCGTCCTCAGGGGTTTTTGGCTACACCTTC
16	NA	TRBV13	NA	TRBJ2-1	CASHSGIIGSYNEQFF	TGTGCCAGCCACTCAGGGATCATCGGATCCTACAATGAGCAGTTCTTC
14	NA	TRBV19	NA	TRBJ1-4	CASTGGSTNEKLFF	TGTGCCTCAACCGGGGGATCCACTAATGAAAAACTGTTTTTT
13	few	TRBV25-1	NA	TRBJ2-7	CASSQGSYYEQYF	TGTGCCAGCAGTCAGGGCAGCTACTACGAGCAGTACTTC
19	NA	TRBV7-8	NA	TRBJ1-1	CASSFREGPRDPMNTEAFF	TGTGCCAGCAGCTTCAGGGAGGGGCCCCGAGATCCCATGAACACTGAAGCTTTCTTT
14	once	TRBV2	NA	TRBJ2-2	CASSDHRDTGELFF	TGTGCCAGCAGCGACCACAGAGACACCGGGGAGCTGTTTTTT
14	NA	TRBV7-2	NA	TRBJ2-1	CASSLKGAVNEQFF	TGTGCCAGCAGCTTGAAAGGGGCAGTCAATGAGCAGTTCTTC
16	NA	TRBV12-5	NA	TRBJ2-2	CASASPGLAGPGELFF	TGTGCTAGTGCCTCACCCGGGCTGGCGGGGCCCGGGGAGCTGTTTTTT